These 26 T cell receptor beta chains were all obtained from the same sample, sequenced in a study of blood T cell repertoires in COVID-19. Repertoires were generated with immunoSEQ multiplex PCR, while TCRdb's copy carries only in-frame clones and drops some. This sample has 100,000 or so clones, with around 80% found just once. The sample was peripheral blood. These receptors were obtained from a man aged 60 to 75 with active or convalescent COVID-19.

This clone has a single count. The V and J genes are TRBV9 and TRBJ2-3; D is unresolved. Looked up from germline, CDR1 is SGDLS and CDR2 is YYNGEE. The V end lost 4 bases, the J end lost 2 bases, and 11 bases lay between the germline ends. The CDR3 runs 14 residues. DNA of the CDR3: TGTGCCAGCAGCCCCCGAGCCTACACAGATACGCAGTATTTT. This codes for CASSPRAYTDTQYF.

The chain has TRBV28 and TRBJ2-1, with 10 bases aligning to TRBD2. The CDR3 totals 14 residues. Trimming cost V 6 bases and J 8 bases; bases outside gene matches: 7. Germline V gene data show CDR1 as MDHEN and CDR2 as SYDVKM. This chain's CDR3 is CASSLSGRPDEQFF. The DNA of the CDR3 is TGTGCCAGCAGCCTTAGCGGGAGGCCGGATGAGCAGTTCTTC. Using reference TRBV28 and TRBJ2-1 for the parts outside the CDR3, the full variable domain is DVKVTQSSRYLVKRTGEKVFLECVQDMDHENMFWYRQDPGLGLRLIYFSYDVKMKEKGDIPEGYSVSREKKERFSLILESASTNQTSMYLCASSLSGRPDEQFFGPGTRLTVL.

V and J are TRBV27 and TRBJ1-1, with D uncertain. This CDR3 has 15 amino acids. Trimming removed 8 bases from V and 1 base from J, with 17 bases in between. Germline-derived CDR1 and CDR2 are MNHEY and SMNVEV (reference sequence). In DNA form, the CDR3 reads TGTGCCAGCCTCCCGAGGTCCCACCCGAACACTGAAGCTTTCTTT. Its translation: CASLPRSHPNTEAFF.

The chain employs TRBV7-2 and TRBJ2-3, with D maybe TRBD2 (6 bases). The germline V gene has CDR1 SGHTA and CDR2 FQGNSA. Trimming shortened V by 5 bases and J by 1 base, and 22 bases separated the two germline ends. This CDR3 comprises 18 residues. CDR3 DNA sequence: TGTGCCAGCAGCCCGGGAAGTGGGACTCCGAGGGGCACAGATACGCAGTATTTT. This translates into CASSPGSGTPRGTDTQYF.

The table lists this clone with a count of one. This chain uses TRBV10-2 with TRBJ1-1, with TRBD1 as a possible D gene (6 bases). V lost 6 bases and J lost 5, with 10 bases in between. Looked up from germline, CDR1 is WSHSY and CDR2 is SAAADI. The CDR3 totals 12 residues. The CDR3, as DNA: TGCGCCAGCAGCTTAGACAGGACTGAAGCTTTCTTT. This codes for CASSLDRTEAFF.

The CDR3 nucleotides read TGCGCCAGCAGCTTGAGGGTAGCGGGAACAAATGAGCAGTTCTTC. Its protein is CASSLRVAGTNEQFF. The genes are TRBV5-1 and TRBJ2-1, with 8 bases matching TRBD2. J was trimmed by 7 bases and V by 1 base; bases with no gene match: 7. The CDR3 is 15 amino acids. Germline V gene data show CDR1 as SGHRS and CDR2 as YFSETQ.

The V call is TRBV10-3, the J call TRBJ2-5, with a possible D match to TRBD2 (6 bases). CDR1 is ENHRY, CDR2 SYGVKD, per germline. The V and J ends lost 5 bases and 5 bases respectively, with 15 bases between them. The CDR3 is 14 residues long. The CDR3 DNA follows: TGTGCCATCAGTAATGGAGGGATGGGGGAGACCCAGTACTTC. Amino acid sequence: CAISNGGMGETQYF.

In this sample, this clone turned up a few times. This rearrangement joins TRBV2 to TRBJ1-1; 8 bases match TRBD1. Germline CDR1 reads SNHLY; CDR2 reads FYNNEI. The CDR3 covers 13 residues. Trimming removed 8 bases from V and 0 bases from J; junction bases left unmatched: 2. The CDR3 coding sequence is TGTGCCAGCCGGACAGGGATGAACACTGAAGCTTTCTTT. This encodes CASRTGMNTEAFF.

Here the CDR3 DNA reads TGTGCCAGCAGCACAGGGTACACTGAAGCTTTCTTT. Translated, it gives CASSTGYTEAFF. V gene TRBV2 combines with J gene TRBJ1-1; tentatively, D is TRBD1 (6 bases). V lost 6 bases and J 3 bases, leaving 8 bases between the germline ends. CDR3 length: 12 residues. Germline loops: CDR1 SNHLY, CDR2 FYNNEI.

This chain links TRBV15 with TRBJ1-5; tentative D call: TRBD1 (5 bases). This CDR3 region has 15 residues. V gave up 0 bases and J gave up 3 bases, with 9 bases separating them. Germline loops: CDR1 LNHNV, CDR2 YYDKDF (reference sequence). CDR3 loop: CATSRDKGFNQPQHF. CDR3 coding DNA: TGTGCCACCAGCAGAGACAAGGGGTTCAATCAGCCCCAGCATTTT.

This chain links TRBV7-2 with TRBJ2-6; tentative D call: TRBD2 (6 bases). There are 16 residues in the CDR3. The V end lost 4 bases, the J end lost 2 bases, and 12 bases lay between the germline ends. Germline loops: CDR1 SGHTA, CDR2 FQGNSA. The CDR3 sequence is CASSSRRGAGANVLTF. CDR3 sequence (DNA): TGTGCCAGCAGCTCCCGGCGCGGGGCTGGGGCCAACGTCCTGACTTTC.

The CDR3: CASSVEGLGLADTQYF. CDR3 sequence (DNA): TGTGCCAGCAGCGTAGAGGGGTTAGGGTTAGCAGATACGCAGTATTTT. V gene TRBV9 combines with J gene TRBJ2-3; tentative D call: TRBD1 (5 bases). The V end lost 0 bases, the J end lost 4 bases, and 15 bases lay between the germline ends. This CDR3 comprises 16 residues. Germline V lookup: CDR1 SGDLS, CDR2 YYNGEE. The full variable domain, with the rest looked up from reference TRBV9 and TRBJ2-3, is DSGVTQTPKHLITATGQRVTLRCSPRSGDLSVYWYQQSLDQGLQFLIQYYNGEERAKGNILERFSAQQFPDLHSELNLSSLELGDSALYFCASSVEGLGLADTQYFGPGTRLTVL.

The chain carries TRBV6-5 and TRBJ2-7, with 8 bases identical to TRBD2. Unmatched junction bases numbered 12, after V lost 7 bases and J lost 7 bases. The CDR3 is 14 amino acids. CDR1 and CDR2 (germline): MNHEY, SVGAGI. CDR3 in DNA: TGTGCCAGCACCCAATGGCGGGAGGCCGGGGAGCAGTACGTC. This encodes CASTQWREAGEQYV.

The chain links TRBV27 to TRBJ2-6, with 10 positions matching TRBD1. V gave up 5 bases and J gave up 4 bases; unmatched junction bases: 5. This CDR3 spans 16 amino acids. Per germline, CDR1 MNHEY and CDR2 SMNVEV (reference sequence). CDR3 in amino acids: CASSRQGARGANVLTF. The CDR3 DNA follows: TGTGCCAGCAGTCGACAGGGGGCGAGGGGGGCCAACGTCCTGACTTTC.

This clone has only a few counts. This chain joins TRBV6-1 and TRBJ1-2; D perhaps matches TRBD1 (5 bases). CDR3 length: 17 residues. The V gene lost 0 bases and the J gene lost 5 bases, with 19 bases spanning the gap. The V gene's germline CDR1 is MNHNS and CDR2 SASEGT. The DNA for the CDR3 is TGTGCCAGCAGTGAAGCCGTACTCCGGGGGGTGAGGTATGGCTACACCTTC. Amino acid sequence: CASSEAVLRGVRYGYTF.

The chain couples TRBV6-5 to TRBJ2-4; D might be TRBD1 (7 bases). The V and J ends lost 6 bases and 9 bases respectively, with 15 bases between them. Germline V lookup: CDR1 MNHEY, CDR2 SVGAGI. CDR3 size: 13 residues. CDR3 amino acids: CASSQGGGAIQYF. In DNA form, the CDR3 reads TGTGCCAGCAGCCAGGGGGGTGGGGCCATTCAGTACTTC.

The rearrangement joins TRBV18 to TRBJ2-3; D gene ambiguous. The germline V gene encodes CDR1 KGHSH and CDR2 LQKENI. Trimming removed 3 bases from V and 4 bases from J, with 5 bases in between. CDR3 size: 12 residues. The CDR3 nucleotides read TGTGCCAGCTCACCCTTGTCAGATACGCAGTATTTT. Its protein product is CASSPLSDTQYF.

The rearrangement links TRBV7-2 to TRBJ1-5, with no clear D. V lost 5 bases, J lost 4 bases, and 9 bases lay in between. Germline lookup yields CDR1 SGHTA and CDR2 FQGNSA. CDR3 size: 13 residues. The CDR3 DNA reads TGTGCCAGCAGCGTACAGAATAATCAGCCCCAGCATTTT. Protein: CASSVQNNQPQHF.

This sequence joins TRBV2 and TRBJ2-3; TRBD1 might be the D (7 bases). CDR1 and CDR2 (germline): SNHLY, FYNNEI. The germline V and J ends were trimmed by 7 bases and 2 bases, with 16 bases remaining between them. The CDR3 extends over 15 amino acids. The CDR3 DNA reads TGTGCCAGCAATCCCCGACAGGGACTCACAGATACGCAGTATTTT. Protein sequence: CASNPRQGLTDTQYF.

This chain connects TRBV2 to TRBJ2-1, with 12 bases that match TRBD2. The CDR3 runs to 15 residues. With 6 bases clipped from V and 9 bases from J, the junction kept 9 bases outside the gene matches. Germline lookup yields CDR1 SNHLY and CDR2 FYNNEI. Here the CDR3 DNA reads TGTGCCAGCAGGCTAACTAGCGGGAGGTCGAGTGAGCAGTTCTTC. Translation: CASRLTSGRSSEQFF.

V is TRBV5-1 and J is TRBJ1-2; perhaps TRBD1 as D (5 bases). The germline V and J ends were trimmed by 0 bases and 8 bases, with 11 bases remaining between them. Germline V lookup: CDR1 SGHRS, CDR2 YFSETQ. The CDR3 runs 13 residues. The CDR3 DNA sequence: TGCGCCAGCAGCTTGGCGCAGGGAGGAGGCTACACCTTC. Translation: CASSLAQGGGYTF. Complete variable domain (other parts from reference TRBV5-1 and TRBJ1-2): KAGVTQTPRYLIKTRGQQVTLSCSPISGHRSVSWYQQTPGQGLQFLFEYFSETQRNKGNFPGRFSGRQFSNSRSEMNVSTLELGDSALYLCASSLAQGGGYTFGSGTRLTVV.

The V and J genes are TRBV28 and TRBJ2-7; D perhaps matches TRBD2 (5 bases). The length of the CDR3 is 13 residues. The V end lost 8 bases, the J end lost 7 bases, and 18 bases lay between the germline ends. From germline, CDR1 is MDHEN and CDR2 SYDVKM. CDR3 residues: CASSGIPFGEQYF. The CDR3 bases are TGTGCCAGCTCGGGGATCCCTTTTGGAGAGCAGTACTTC.

V gene TRBV19 combines with J gene TRBJ2-5, with TRBD1 identical over 12 bases. CDR1 LNHDA and CDR2 SQIVND come from the germline V gene (reference sequence). The CDR3 spans 15 residues. V shed 3 bases and J 5 bases; nucleotides not matched to a gene: 4. This CDR3 reads CASSIGTGGEETQYF. CDR3 DNA: TGTGCCAGTAGTATCGGGACAGGGGGCGAGGAGACCCAGTACTTC.

The V and J genes are TRBV19 and TRBJ1-2; D perhaps matches TRBD1 (6 bases). Trimming left V 7 bases short and J 6 bases short, with 18 bases between. This CDR3 spans 14 amino acids. Germline V CDR1 and CDR2: LNHDA, SQIVND (reference sequence). Written as DNA, the CDR3 is TGTGCCAGTACCACACGGGACACGGAAAATGGCTACACCTTC. This translates into CASTTRDTENGYTF.

This clone turned up a few times. The chain has TRBV18 and TRBJ1-4, with D possibly TRBD1 on 6 matching bases. The germline gives CDR1 KGHSH, CDR2 LQKENI. V lost 0 bases and J lost 6, with 11 bases in between. The CDR3 loop spans 15 amino acids. CDR3 loop: CASSPPRPGDEKLFF. In DNA form, the CDR3 reads TGTGCCAGCTCACCACCCAGGCCAGGGGATGAAAAACTGTTTTTT.

The chain employs TRBV7-2 and TRBJ2-1; D perhaps matches TRBD2 (5 bases). The length of the CDR3 is 14 residues. Between the trimmed V and J ends, which lost 5 bases and 8 bases, there was a span of 16 bases. The germline V gene has CDR1 SGHTA and CDR2 FQGNSA. The CDR3, as DNA: TGTGCCAGCAGCCTAACCGGAGGAGGCGATGAGCAGTTCTTC. Residues: CASSLTGGGDEQFF. Full variable domain (outside the CDR3, taken from reference TRBV7-2 and TRBJ2-1): GAGVSQSPSNKVTEKGKDVELRCDPISGHTALYWYRQSLGQGLEFLIYFQGNSAPDKSGLPSDRFSAERTGGSVSTLTIQRTQQEDSAVYLCASSLTGGGDEQFFGPGTRLTVL.